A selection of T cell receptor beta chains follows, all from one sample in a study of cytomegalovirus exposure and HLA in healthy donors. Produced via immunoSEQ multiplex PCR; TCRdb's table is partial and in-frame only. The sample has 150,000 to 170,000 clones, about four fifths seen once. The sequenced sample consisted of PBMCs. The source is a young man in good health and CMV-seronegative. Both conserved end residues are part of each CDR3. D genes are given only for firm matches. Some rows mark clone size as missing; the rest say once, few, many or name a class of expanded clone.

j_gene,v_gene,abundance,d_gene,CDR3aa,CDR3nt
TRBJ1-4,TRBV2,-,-,CASSEYAEKLFF,TGTGCCAGCAGTGAATATGCGGAAAAACTGTTTTTT
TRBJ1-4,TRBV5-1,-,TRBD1,CASSPYRQGINEKLFF,TGCGCCAGCAGCCCTTACCGACAGGGGATAAATGAAAAACTGTTTTTT
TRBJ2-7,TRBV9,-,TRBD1,CASSALGQGSYEQYF,TGTGCCAGCAGCGCGCTGGGACAGGGCTCCTACGAGCAGTACTTC
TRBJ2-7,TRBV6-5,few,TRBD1,CASSEGTANYEQYF,TGTGCCAGCAGTGAGGGGACAGCCAACTACGAGCAGTACTTC
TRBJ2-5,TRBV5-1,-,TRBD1,CASSSGTGMETQYF,TGCGCCAGCAGTTCCGGGACAGGGATGGAGACCCAGTACTTC
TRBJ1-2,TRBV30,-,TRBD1,CACQTGVGYTF,TGTGCCTGCCAAACAGGGGTTGGCTACACCTTC
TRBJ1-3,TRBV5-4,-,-,CASSEVGNTIYF,TGTGCCAGCAGCGAGGTCGGAAACACCATATATTTT
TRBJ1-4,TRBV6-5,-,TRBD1,CASSYSGQGYEKLFF,TGTGCCAGCAGTTACTCAGGACAGGGCTATGAAAAACTGTTTTTT
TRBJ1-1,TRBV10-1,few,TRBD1,CASSGGGLTEAFF,TGCGCCAGCAGTGGAGGGGGCCTCACTGAAGCTTTCTTT
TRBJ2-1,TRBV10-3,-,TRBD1,CAIGDRGPSAYNEQFF,TGTGCCATCGGGGACAGGGGCCCATCCGCTTACAATGAGCAGTTCTTC
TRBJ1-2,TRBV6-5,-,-,CASSYGAGYGYTF,TGTGCCAGCAGTTACGGGGCTGGCTATGGCTACACCTTC
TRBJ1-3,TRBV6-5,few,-,CASSYSGQGSGNTIYF,TGTGCCAGCAGTTACTCGGGGCAGGGATCTGGAAACACCATATATTTT
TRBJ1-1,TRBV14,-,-,CASSQGQLKNTEAFF,TGTGCCAGCAGCCAAGGACAGTTAAAGAACACTGAAGCTTTCTTT
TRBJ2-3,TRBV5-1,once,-,CASSSGTSNTDTQYF,TGCGCCAGCAGCTCCGGGACATCTAACACAGATACGCAGTATTTT
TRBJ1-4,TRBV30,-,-,CAWSVGGGTNEKLFF,TGTGCCTGGAGTGTCGGGGGGGGAACTAATGAAAAACTGTTTTTT
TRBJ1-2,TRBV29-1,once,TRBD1,CSVVLGQDYGYTF,TGCAGCGTTGTCCTGGGACAGGACTATGGCTACACCTTC
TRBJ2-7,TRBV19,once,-,CASSRYSGGGTAEQYF,TGTGCCAGTAGTCGATATTCGGGCGGGGGCACGGCAGAGCAGTACTTC
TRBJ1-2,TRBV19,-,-,CASRETTGTFDYTF,TGTGCCAGTAGGGAGACAACAGGGACCTTTGACTACACCTTC
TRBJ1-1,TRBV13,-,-,CASSLLVNRDYTEAFF,TGTGCCAGCAGCTTGCTCGTGAACAGGGATTACACTGAAGCTTTCTTT
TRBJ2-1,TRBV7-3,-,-,CASSLTASHYNEQFF,TGTGCCAGCAGCTTAACGGCCAGTCACTACAATGAGCAGTTCTTC
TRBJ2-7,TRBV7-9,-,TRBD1,CASTASLLRDRGYEQYF,TGTGCCAGCACCGCATCCCTCCTCCGGGACAGGGGCTACGAGCAGTACTTC
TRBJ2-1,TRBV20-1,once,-,CSVMNRDEQFF,TGCAGTGTTATGAACAGGGATGAGCAGTTCTTC
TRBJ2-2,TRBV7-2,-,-,CASSLLGGFNTGELFF,TGTGCCAGCAGCTTATTAGGCGGGTTTAACACCGGGGAGCTGTTTTTT
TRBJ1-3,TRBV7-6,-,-,CASSLVVRSSGNTIYF,TGTGCCAGCAGCTTAGTGGTTAGGAGCTCTGGAAACACCATATATTTT
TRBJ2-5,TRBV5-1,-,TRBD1,CASSQQGALETQYF,TGCGCCAGCAGCCAACAGGGGGCGCTAGAGACCCAGTACTTC
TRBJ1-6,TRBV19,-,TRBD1,CASSPRTGNSPLHF,TGTGCCAGTAGTCCAAGGACAGGGAATTCACCCCTCCACTTT
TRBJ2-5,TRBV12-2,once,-,CASRLISDRGKETQYF,TGTGCAAGTCGCTTAATATCGGACAGGGGGAAAGAGACCCAGTACTTC
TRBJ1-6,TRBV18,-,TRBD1,CASSPGTGNNSPLHF,TGTGCCAGCTCACCAGGGACAGGGAATAATTCACCCCTCCACTTT
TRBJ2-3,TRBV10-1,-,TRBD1,CASSGQGAADTQYF,TGCGCCAGCAGTGGACAGGGGGCTGCAGATACGCAGTATTTT
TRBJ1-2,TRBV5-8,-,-,CASSNKWQGLGYTF,TGTGCCAGCAGCAATAAATGGCAGGGATTGGGCTACACCTTC
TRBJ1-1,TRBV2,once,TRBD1,CASQAPGTVNTEAFF,TGTGCCAGCCAAGCACCCGGGACAGTGAACACTGAAGCTTTCTTT
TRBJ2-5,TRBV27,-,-,CASSFLDTRETQYF,TGTGCCAGCAGTTTCCTGGATACGAGGGAGACCCAGTACTTC
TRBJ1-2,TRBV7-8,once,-,CASSKFRVLLNYGYTF,TGTGCCAGCAGCAAGTTCCGTGTACTACTTAACTATGGCTACACCTTC
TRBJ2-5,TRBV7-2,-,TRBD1,CASSLAVRTGTLQETQYF,TGTGCCAGCAGCTTAGCAGTCCGGACAGGGACCCTCCAAGAGACCCAGTACTTC
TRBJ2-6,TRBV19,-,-,CASSTDIYSGANVLTF,TGTGCCAGTAGTACAGACATCTACTCTGGGGCCAACGTCCTGACTTTC
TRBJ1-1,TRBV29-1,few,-,CSVEGGPTEAFF,TGCAGCGTTGAGGGGGGGCCAACTGAAGCTTTCTTT
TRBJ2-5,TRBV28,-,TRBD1,CASSFPQGSGTQYF,TGTGCCAGCAGTTTTCCACAGGGGAGTGGGACCCAGTACTTC
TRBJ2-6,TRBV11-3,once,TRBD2,CASSSRSGEGAPSGANVLTF,TGTGCCAGCAGCTCAAGGAGCGGGGAGGGAGCCCCCTCTGGGGCCAACGTCCTGACTTTC
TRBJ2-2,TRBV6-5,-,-,CASSYSTGNTGELFF,TGTGCCAGCAGTTACTCGACAGGGAACACCGGGGAGCTGTTTTTT
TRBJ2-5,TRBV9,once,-,CASSGGQIQETQYF,TGTGCCAGCAGCGGCGGACAGATCCAAGAGACCCAGTACTTC
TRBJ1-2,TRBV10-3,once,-,CAISVGGGWNYGYTF,TGTGCCATCAGTGTTGGCGGGGGCTGGAACTATGGCTACACCTTC
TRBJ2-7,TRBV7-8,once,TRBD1,CASSPYDRGSYEQYF,TGTGCCAGCAGCCCCTACGACAGGGGATCCTACGAGCAGTACTTC
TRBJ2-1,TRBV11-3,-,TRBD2,CASSLGFSGGNEQFF,TGTGCCAGCAGCTTAGGGTTTAGCGGGGGGAATGAGCAGTTCTTC
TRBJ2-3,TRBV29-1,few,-,CSVEDTGSTDTQYF,TGCAGCGTTGAAGACACAGGTAGCACAGATACGCAGTATTTT
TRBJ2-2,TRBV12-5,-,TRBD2,CASGFRSGGAYTGELFF,TGTGCTAGTGGTTTTCGAAGCGGGGGGGCCTACACCGGGGAGCTGTTTTTT
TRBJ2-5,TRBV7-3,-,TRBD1,CASSSGQGRQETQYF,TGTGCCAGCAGTTCCGGACAGGGTAGACAAGAGACCCAGTACTTC